This T cell receptor (beta chain) was sequenced for a study of regulatory T cells in long-lasting Graves disease. Sample time point: persistent/refractory GD, antithyroid drugs over 5 years with positive TRAb. Generation of the TCR library employed RNA extracted from PBMCs. This clonotype was picked up a small number of times. One end of the junction varies from germline; a read error may be responsible. The V gene's germline CDR1 is LNHDA and CDR2 SQIVND (reference sequence). This CDR3 spans 13 amino acids. The authors built TCR beta libraries using iRepertoire HTBI primers and Arm-PCR of CDR3 regions. TCRdb reprocessed the multiplex PCR reads with MiXCR, giving one entry per CDR3 protein. The table has some 300,000 distinct CDR3 sequences, 20% to 25% seen once.

Sequenced material: peripheral blood mononuclear cells (PBMCs), taken when the disease was refractory, from a patient treated with antithyroid drugs. The TCR was taken from a female donor with Graves disease. The chain combines TRBV19 with TRBJ1-5; D gene ambiguous. CDR3 DNA: TGTGCCGGTAGTATCAGTCAGAATCAGCCCCAGCATTTT. Amino acid sequence: CAGSISQNQPQHF.